This is a list of T cell receptor beta chains from one sample in a study of T cell responses to AZD1222 COVID-19 vaccine. Here immunoSEQ multiplex PCR was the method, and the copy in TCRdb shows in-frame clones only, minus some. The table records approximately 100,000 clones, more than 70% of them present only once. The source material was peripheral blood, sampled on day 0 of AZD1222 vaccination. All receptors come from an adult in good health. CDR3s include the opening cysteine and the closing phenylalanine or tryptophan. The D gene is left open where the match is weak. Not every row has a clone size; where given, it reads once, few, many or a size class.

v_call	clone_size	d_call	j_call	cdr3_aa	cdr3_nt
TRBV28	-	-	TRBJ1-3	CASISAGTIYF	TGTGCCAGCATTTCTGCGGGCACCATATATTTT
TRBV6-6	-	TRBD2	TRBJ2-1	CASSYITSGAGNEQFF	TGTGCCAGCAGTTATATCACTAGCGGGGCAGGCAATGAGCAGTTCTTC
TRBV9	-	TRBD2	TRBJ2-1	CASSLQAGAYNEQFF	TGTGCCAGCAGCCTCCAAGCGGGAGCCTACAATGAGCAGTTCTTC
TRBV29-1	-	-	TRBJ1-3	CSVASGPINTIYF	TGCAGCGTTGCTTCGGGGCCCATAAACACCATATATTTT
TRBV19	-	-	TRBJ2-7	CASSAAGTEQYF	TGTGCCAGTAGTGCGGCCGGGACCGAGCAGTACTTC
TRBV5-1	-	-	TRBJ1-2	CASSSQDGLNYGYTF	TGCGCCAGCAGCTCGCAGGACGGACTTAACTATGGCTACACCTTC
TRBV18	-	-	TRBJ2-5	CASSPNQGFGETQYF	TGTGCCAGCTCACCAAACCAAGGGTTTGGGGAGACCCAGTACTTC
TRBV15	-	TRBD2	TRBJ2-7	CATSPGGYEQYF	TGTGCCACCAGCCCCGGGGGGTACGAGCAGTACTTC
TRBV7-9	-	-	TRBJ2-7	CASSLLQSSYEQYF	TGTGCCAGCAGCTTACTTCAAAGCTCCTACGAGCAGTACTTC
TRBV5-1	once	-	TRBJ2-3	CASSSRRGERAGTDTQYF	TGCGCCAGCAGCTCCCGCAGGGGCGAGCGGGCAGGCACAGATACGCAGTATTTT
TRBV27	-	-	TRBJ2-1	CASRRSGVPNEQFF	TGTGCCAGCAGGCGGTCAGGGGTCCCCAATGAGCAGTTCTTC
TRBV28	-	TRBD1	TRBJ2-2	CASSFRTGGTGELFF	TGTGCCAGCAGTTTTCGCACAGGGGGCACCGGGGAGCTGTTTTTT
TRBV18	few	-	TRBJ1-2	CASSPPWGEKYGYTF	TGTGCCAGCTCACCACCGTGGGGTGAGAAGTATGGCTACACCTTC
TRBV3-1/TRBV3-2	-	TRBD2	TRBJ2-7	CASSLTGTSGCLNLGEQYF	TGTGCCAGCAGCCTAACCGGGACTAGCGGTTGCCTAAATCTCGGCGAGCAGTACTTC
TRBV4-1	-	-	TRBJ2-7	CASSQGHTMPSEQYF	TGCGCCAGCAGCCAAGGACACACGATGCCTTCCGAGCAGTACTTC
TRBV27	once	-	TRBJ2-3	CASSSRGARTDTQYF	TGTGCCAGCAGTTCTCGGGGGGCTCGCACAGATACGCAGTATTTT
TRBV7-2	-	-	TRBJ1-1	CASSLEHGLGTEAFF	TGTGCCAGCAGCTTAGAACACGGCCTGGGCACTGAAGCTTTCTTT
TRBV6-2/TRBV6-3	-	-	TRBJ1-2	CASSYGRWRTYGYTF	TGTGCCAGCAGTTACGGGAGGTGGCGAACCTATGGCTACACCTTC
TRBV5-6	-	TRBD1	TRBJ1-6	CASSSIRQGSSPLHF	TGTGCCAGCAGCTCAATAAGACAGGGGAGTTCACCCCTCCACTTT
TRBV11-1	-	TRBD1	TRBJ1-2	CASGNRGHVNGYTF	TGTGCCAGCGGAAACAGGGGGCACGTAAACGGCTACACCTTC
TRBV9	-	TRBD1	TRBJ2-7	CASRGDRRAYEQYF	TGTGCCAGCAGGGGGGACAGGCGGGCCTACGAGCAGTACTTC
TRBV9	once	TRBD1	TRBJ1-2	CASSGTGGGYGYTF	TGTGCCAGCAGCGGGACAGGGGGCGGCTATGGCTACACCTTC